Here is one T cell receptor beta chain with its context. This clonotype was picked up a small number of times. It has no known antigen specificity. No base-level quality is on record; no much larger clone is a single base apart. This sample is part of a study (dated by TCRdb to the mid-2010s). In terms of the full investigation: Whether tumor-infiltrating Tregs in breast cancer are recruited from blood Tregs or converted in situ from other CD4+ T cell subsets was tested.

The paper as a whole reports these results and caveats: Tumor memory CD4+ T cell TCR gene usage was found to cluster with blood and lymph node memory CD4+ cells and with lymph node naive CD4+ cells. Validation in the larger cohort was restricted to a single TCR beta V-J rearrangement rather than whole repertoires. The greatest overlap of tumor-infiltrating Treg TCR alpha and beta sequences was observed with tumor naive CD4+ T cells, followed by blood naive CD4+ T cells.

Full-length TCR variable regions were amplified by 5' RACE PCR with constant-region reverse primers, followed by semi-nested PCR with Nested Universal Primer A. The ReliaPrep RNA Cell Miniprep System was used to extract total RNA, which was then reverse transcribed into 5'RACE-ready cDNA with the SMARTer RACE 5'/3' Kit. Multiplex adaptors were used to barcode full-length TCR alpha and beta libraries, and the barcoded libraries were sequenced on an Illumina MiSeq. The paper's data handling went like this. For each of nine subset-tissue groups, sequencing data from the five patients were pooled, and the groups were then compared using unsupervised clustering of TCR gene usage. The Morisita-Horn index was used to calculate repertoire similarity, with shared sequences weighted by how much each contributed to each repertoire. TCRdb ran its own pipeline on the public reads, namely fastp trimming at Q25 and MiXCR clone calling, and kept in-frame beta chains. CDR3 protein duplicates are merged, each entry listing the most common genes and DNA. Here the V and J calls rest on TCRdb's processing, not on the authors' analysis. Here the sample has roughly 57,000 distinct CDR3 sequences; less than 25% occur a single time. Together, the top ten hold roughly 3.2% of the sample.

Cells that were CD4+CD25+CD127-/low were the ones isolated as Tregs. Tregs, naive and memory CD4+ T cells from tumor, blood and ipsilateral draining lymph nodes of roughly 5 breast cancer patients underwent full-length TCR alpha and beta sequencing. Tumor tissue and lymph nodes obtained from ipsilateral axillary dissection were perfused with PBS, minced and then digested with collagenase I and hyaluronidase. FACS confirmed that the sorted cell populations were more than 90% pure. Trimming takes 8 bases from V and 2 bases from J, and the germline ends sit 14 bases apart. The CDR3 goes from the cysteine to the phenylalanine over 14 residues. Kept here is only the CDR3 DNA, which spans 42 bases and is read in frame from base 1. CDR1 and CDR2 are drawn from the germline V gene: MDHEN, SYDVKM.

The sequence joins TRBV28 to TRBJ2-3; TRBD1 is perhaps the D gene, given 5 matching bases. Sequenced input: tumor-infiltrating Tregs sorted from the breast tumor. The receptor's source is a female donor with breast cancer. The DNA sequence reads TGTGCCAGCTTGAAGGGGATTTACACAGATACGCAGTATTTT. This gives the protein CASLKGIYTDTQYF.